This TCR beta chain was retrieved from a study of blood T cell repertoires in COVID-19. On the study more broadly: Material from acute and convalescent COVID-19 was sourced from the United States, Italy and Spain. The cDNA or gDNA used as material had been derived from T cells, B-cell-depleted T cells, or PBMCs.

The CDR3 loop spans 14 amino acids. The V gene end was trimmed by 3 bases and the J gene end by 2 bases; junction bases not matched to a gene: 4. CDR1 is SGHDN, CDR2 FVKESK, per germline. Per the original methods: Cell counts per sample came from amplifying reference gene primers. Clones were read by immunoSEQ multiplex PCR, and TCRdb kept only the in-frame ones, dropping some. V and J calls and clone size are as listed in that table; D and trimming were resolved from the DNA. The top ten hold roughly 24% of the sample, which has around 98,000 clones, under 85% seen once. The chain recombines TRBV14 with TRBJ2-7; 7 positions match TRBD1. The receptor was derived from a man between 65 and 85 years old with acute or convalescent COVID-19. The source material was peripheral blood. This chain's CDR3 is CASSHGQATYEQYF. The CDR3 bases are TGTGCCAGCAGCCACGGACAGGCCACCTACGAGCAGTACTTC.